This TCR beta chain was sequenced for a study of tumor-infiltrating lymphocytes in localized non-small cell lung cancer. The overall study: From each patient, both tumor and uninvolved lung, non-adjacent to tumor, were sampled.

CDR3 length: 13 residues. The germline V gene has CDR1 MNHEY and CDR2 SVGAGI. V was cut by 8 bases and J by 0 bases, with 8 bases left in between. In regard to this clone: Its antigen is unknown.

Findings and caveats of the study: Different pieces of the same tissue went to different assays, confounding technical variation with intratumor heterogeneity. Immunotypes IM1 and IM2 had similar TCR-derived T-cell fractions. Only some patients had TCR sequencing, depending on available tissue.

Here immunoSEQ multiplex PCR was the method, and the copy in TCRdb shows in-frame clones only, minus some. The sample records 15,000 to 20,000 clones, 70% to 90% being singletons. The sample was uninvolved lung tissue not adjacent to the tumor. The rearrangement joins TRBV6-5 to TRBJ1-5; D is uncertain. The TCR comes from a human donor with non-small cell lung cancer. The CDR3 is CASQDRSNQPQHF. CDR3 DNA: TGTGCCAGCCAAGACCGTAGCAATCAGCCCCAGCATTTT.